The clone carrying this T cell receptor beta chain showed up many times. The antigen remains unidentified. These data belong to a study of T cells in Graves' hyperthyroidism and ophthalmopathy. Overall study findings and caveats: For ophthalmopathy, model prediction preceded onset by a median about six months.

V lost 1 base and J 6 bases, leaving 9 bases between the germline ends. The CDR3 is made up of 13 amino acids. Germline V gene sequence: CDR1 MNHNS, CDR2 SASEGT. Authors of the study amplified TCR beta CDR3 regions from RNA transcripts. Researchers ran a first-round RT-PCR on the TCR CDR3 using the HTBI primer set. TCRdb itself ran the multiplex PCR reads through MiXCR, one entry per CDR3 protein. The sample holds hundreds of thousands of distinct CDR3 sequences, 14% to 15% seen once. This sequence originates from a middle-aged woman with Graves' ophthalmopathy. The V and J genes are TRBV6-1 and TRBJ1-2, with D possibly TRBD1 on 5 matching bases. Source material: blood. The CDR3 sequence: CASSEDGTDGYTF. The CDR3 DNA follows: TGTGCCAGCAGTGAAGATGGGACTGATGGCTACACCTTC.